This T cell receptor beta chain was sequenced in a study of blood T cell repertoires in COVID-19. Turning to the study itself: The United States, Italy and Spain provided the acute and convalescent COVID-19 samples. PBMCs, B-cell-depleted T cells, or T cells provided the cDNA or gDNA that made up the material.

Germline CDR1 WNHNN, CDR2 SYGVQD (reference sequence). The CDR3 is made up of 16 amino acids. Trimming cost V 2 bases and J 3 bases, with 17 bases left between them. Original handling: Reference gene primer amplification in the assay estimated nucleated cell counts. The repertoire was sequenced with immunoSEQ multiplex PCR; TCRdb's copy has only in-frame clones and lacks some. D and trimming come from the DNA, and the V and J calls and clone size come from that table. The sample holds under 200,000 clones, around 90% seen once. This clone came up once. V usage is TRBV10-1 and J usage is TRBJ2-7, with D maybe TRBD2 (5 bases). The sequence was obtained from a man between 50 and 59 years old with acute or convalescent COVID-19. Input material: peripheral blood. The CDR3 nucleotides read TGCGCCAGCAGTGAGAGTTGGAGTAGCGACGTCTACGAGCAGTACGTC. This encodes CASSESWSSDVYEQYV.